This T cell receptor beta chain was sequenced during a study of T-cell memory formation after mild COVID-19. Points from the study as a whole: CM and EM subsets held most contracting CD4+ clones; EMRA held CD8+ ones. Whether day 37 second-wave clones are SARS-CoV-2-specific was not confirmed. Memory sampled before infection contained some responding clones, suggesting cross-reactive memory joined.

TCRdb processed the 5' RACE reads anew with MiXCR; each CDR3 protein has one entry. The top ten hold 22% of the sample, which has 250,000 to 350,000 distinct CDR3 sequences, more than 15% seen once. The length of the CDR3 is 15 residues. After removal of 3 bases from V and 3 bases from J, the junction contained 6 bases not matched to a gene. Per germline, CDR1 MGHRA and CDR2 YSYEKL. As concerns this clonotype: As yet, its antigen is unknown.

The source material was PBMCs or a T cell subset sorted from them (not recorded which). The clonotype was recovered from a young man who had mild COVID-19 (a few samples of this study predate the infection). Cell type and time point are not known. The chain recombines TRBV4-1 with TRBJ1-2, with 8 bases fitting TRBD1. The CDR3 here is CASSQGRGHDYGYTF. CDR3 in DNA: TGCGCCAGCAGCCAGGGCAGGGGGCACGACTATGGCTACACCTTC.